The 6 T cell receptor beta chains reported below all come from one sample, sequenced in a study of T cells after posttransplantation cyclophosphamide. Treatment was busulfan-fludarabine conditioning, a marrow graft, and cyclophosphamide on days +3 and +4. Method: immunoSEQ multiplex PCR; TCRdb's copy keeps in-frame clones and lacks some. Of fewer than 3,000 clones in the sample, around two thirds are singletons; the top ten hold roughly 14%. The sequencing here drew on PBMCs, taken 30 days after allogeneic stem cell transplant with posttransplant cyclophosphamide. All receptors derive from a male patient aged 60 to 75 who received an allogeneic stem cell transplant from a related donor and was CMV-positive. A subset of T cells may come from the graft donor.

There are a few counts of this clone. The V call is TRBV7-2, the J call TRBJ1-6; D unresolved. Germline CDR1 SGHTA, CDR2 FQGNSA. The CDR3 contains 12 residues. Trimming took off 2 bases at V and 13 bases at J, with 9 bases between the two ends. In nucleotides, the CDR3 is TGTGCCAGCAGCTTAAATGGGAGGCCCCTCCACTTT. Translating gives CASSLNGRPLHF.

In its sample, this clone was seen a few times. The genes are TRBV6-6 and TRBJ1-1, with 7 positions matching TRBD1. V lost 6 bases and J lost 0; bases outside the gene matches: 10. Germline CDR1 MNHNY, CDR2 SVGAGI (reference sequence). This CDR3 region has 16 residues. CDR3 nucleotide sequence: TGTGCCAGCAGAACTGGGACAGCCAACTTGAACACTGAAGCTTTCTTT. Protein: CASRTGTANLNTEAFF.

The chain couples TRBV7-8 to TRBJ1-5; TRBD1 agrees at 8 bases. The ends lost 2 bases at V and 3 bases at J; junction bases unmatched: 3. CDR1 and CDR2 (germline): SGHVS, FQNEAQ. The CDR3 loop spans 15 amino acids. The CDR3 loop is CASSLSGGLNQPQHF. CDR3 in DNA: TGTGCCAGCAGCTTATCAGGGGGCCTCAATCAGCCCCAGCATTTT. The variable domain in full, completed from reference TRBV7-8 and TRBJ1-5, reads GAGVSQSPRYKVAKRGQDVALRCDPISGHVSLFWYQQALGQGPEFLTYFQNEAQLDKSGLPSDRFFAERPEGSVSTLKIQRTQQEDSAVYLCASSLSGGLNQPQHFGDGTRLSIL.

This clone ranks as large. The genes are TRBV25-1 and TRBJ1-4; 9 bases fit TRBD1. Germline-derived CDR1 and CDR2 are MGHDK and SYGVNS. Trimming cost V 4 bases and J 4 bases; bases outside gene matches: 10. The CDR3 contains 17 residues. CDR3 loop: CASSVRFPGQGNEKLFF. The CDR3 DNA follows: TGTGCCAGCAGTGTCCGGTTTCCGGGACAGGGTAATGAAAAACTGTTTTTT.

The chain couples TRBV5-1 to TRBJ1-4, with a tentative D call TRBD1 (5 bases). Germline lookup yields CDR1 SGHRS and CDR2 YFSETQ. Trimming took off 4 bases at V and 2 bases at J, with 12 bases between the two ends. The length of the CDR3 is 15 residues. For the CDR3, the DNA is TGCGCCAGCAGCCGCCAGGGTTCCACTAATGAAAAACTGTTTTTT. Translating gives CASSRQGSTNEKLFF. Full variable domain (missing parts from reference TRBV5-1 and TRBJ1-4): KAGVTQTPRYLIKTRGQQVTLSCSPISGHRSVSWYQQTPGQGLQFLFEYFSETQRNKGNFPGRFSGRQFSNSRSEMNVSTLELGDSALYLCASSRQGSTNEKLFFGSGTQLSVL.

This chain links TRBV27 with TRBJ1-2; D is undetermined. Trimming removed 5 bases at V and 5 bases at J, with 15 bases between. The germline gives CDR1 MNHEY, CDR2 SMNVEV (reference sequence). The CDR3 is made up of 14 amino acids. CDR3 DNA: TGTGCCAGCAGTGAGCTCGGAGGTGGATATGGCTACACCTTC. It encodes CASSELGGGYGYTF.